The T cell receptor (beta chain) under discussion was sequenced for a study of T-cell reconstitution after alpha-beta-depleted transplantation in children. This clonotype has a count of ten or more. Germline V gene sequence: CDR1 SGHRS, CDR2 YFSETQ. V trimming: 5 bases; J trimming: 4 bases; junction bases outside the gene matches: 11. This CDR3 comprises 16 residues. It was with unique molecular identifiers that the TCRbeta library was prepared. Via MiXCR, TCRdb re-called the PCR reads, giving one row per CDR3 protein. Of about 240,000 distinct CDR3 sequences listed, about 12% are singletons. The genes are TRBV5-1 and TRBJ2-7; 11 bases map to TRBD1. This receptor was obtained from a human donor who donated a stem cell graft to a child with acute lymphoblastic leukemia. The source was PBMCs from the stem cell graft donor, collected from the stem cell graft. This CDR3 is CASRKSGTGGDYEQYF. Here the CDR3 DNA reads TGCGCCAGCAGAAAATCCGGGACAGGGGGGGATTACGAGCAGTACTTC.